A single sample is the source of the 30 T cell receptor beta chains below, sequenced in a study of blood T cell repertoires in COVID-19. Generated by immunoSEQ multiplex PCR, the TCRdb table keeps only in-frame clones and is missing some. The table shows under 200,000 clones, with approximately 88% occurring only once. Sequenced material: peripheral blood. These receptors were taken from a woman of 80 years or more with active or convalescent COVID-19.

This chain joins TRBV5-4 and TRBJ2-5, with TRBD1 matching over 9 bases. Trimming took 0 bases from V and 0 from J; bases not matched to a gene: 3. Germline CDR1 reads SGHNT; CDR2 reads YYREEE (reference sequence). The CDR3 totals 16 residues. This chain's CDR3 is CASSLGDRVYQETQYF. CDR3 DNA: TGTGCCAGCAGCTTGGGGGACAGGGTGTACCAAGAGACCCAGTACTTC. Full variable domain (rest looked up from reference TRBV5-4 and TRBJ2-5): ETGVTQSPTHLIKTRGQQVTLRCSSQSGHNTVSWYQQALGQGPQFIFQYYREEENGRGNFPPRFSGLQFPNYSSELNVNALELDDSALYLCASSLGDRVYQETQYFGPGTRLLVL.

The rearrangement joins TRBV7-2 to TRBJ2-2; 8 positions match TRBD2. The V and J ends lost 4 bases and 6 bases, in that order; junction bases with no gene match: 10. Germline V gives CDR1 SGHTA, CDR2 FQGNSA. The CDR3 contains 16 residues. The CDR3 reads CASSSTGGPSSGELFF. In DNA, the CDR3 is TGTGCCAGCAGCTCTACGGGGGGGCCGTCATCCGGGGAGCTGTTTTTT.

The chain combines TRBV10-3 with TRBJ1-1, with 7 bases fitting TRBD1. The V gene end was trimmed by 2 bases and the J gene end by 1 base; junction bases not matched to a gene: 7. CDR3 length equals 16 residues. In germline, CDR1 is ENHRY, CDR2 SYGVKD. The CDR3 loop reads CAISEAPTGKNTEAFF. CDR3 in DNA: TGTGCCATCAGTGAGGCCCCGACAGGGAAGAACACTGAAGCTTTCTTT.

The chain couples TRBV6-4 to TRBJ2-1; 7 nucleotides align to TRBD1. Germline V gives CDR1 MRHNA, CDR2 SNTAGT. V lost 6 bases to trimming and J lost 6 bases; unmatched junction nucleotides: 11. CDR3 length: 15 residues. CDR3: CASSARDSQGNEQFF. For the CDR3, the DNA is TGTGCCAGCAGCGCACGGGACAGCCAGGGCAATGAGCAGTTCTTC.

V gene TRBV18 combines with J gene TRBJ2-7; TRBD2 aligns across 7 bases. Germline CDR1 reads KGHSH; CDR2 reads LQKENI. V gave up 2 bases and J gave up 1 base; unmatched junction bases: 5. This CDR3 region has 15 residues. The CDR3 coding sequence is TGTGCCAGCTCACCAGCCCAGGGAGGGTCCTACGAGCAGTACTTC. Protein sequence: CASSPAQGGSYEQYF.

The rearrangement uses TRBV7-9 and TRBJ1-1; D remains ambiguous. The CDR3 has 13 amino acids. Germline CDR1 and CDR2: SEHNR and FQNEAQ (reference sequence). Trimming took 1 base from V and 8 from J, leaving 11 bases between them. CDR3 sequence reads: CASSLGEGPEAFF. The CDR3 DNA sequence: TGTGCCAGCAGCTTAGGGGAGGGCCCCGAAGCTTTCTTT.

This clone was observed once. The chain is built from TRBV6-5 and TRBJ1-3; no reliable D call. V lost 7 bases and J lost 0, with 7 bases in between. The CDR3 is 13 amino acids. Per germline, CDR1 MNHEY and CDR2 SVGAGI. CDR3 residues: CASTPVSGNTIYF. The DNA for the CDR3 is TGTGCCAGCACCCCGGTCTCTGGAAACACCATATATTTT.

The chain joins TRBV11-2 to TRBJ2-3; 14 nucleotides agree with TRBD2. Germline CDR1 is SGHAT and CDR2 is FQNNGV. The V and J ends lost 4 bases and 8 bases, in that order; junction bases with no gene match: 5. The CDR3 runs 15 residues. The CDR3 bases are TGTGCCAGCAGCTCTGGACTAGCGGGGGGTCCTACGCAGTATTTT. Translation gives CASSSGLAGGPTQYF.

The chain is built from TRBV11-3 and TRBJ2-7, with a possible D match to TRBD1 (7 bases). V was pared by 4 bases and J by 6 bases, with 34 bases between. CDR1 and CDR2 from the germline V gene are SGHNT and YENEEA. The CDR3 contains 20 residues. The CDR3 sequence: CASSSGGLRDSSGSRGEQYF. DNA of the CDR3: TGTGCCAGCAGCTCAGGGGGACTCCGGGACAGCTCCGGAAGTAGGGGCGAGCAGTACTTC.

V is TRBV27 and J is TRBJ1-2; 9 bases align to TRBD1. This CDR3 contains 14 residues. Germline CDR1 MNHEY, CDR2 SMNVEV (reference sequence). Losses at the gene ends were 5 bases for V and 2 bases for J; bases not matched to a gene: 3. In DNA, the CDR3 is TGTGCCAGCAGTCTGGGACAGGGCAACTATGGCTACACCTTC. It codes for CASSLGQGNYGYTF.

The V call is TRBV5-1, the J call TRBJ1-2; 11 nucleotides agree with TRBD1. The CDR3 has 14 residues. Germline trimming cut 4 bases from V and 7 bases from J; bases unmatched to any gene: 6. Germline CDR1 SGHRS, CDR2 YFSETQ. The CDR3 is CASSDSGTGGGYTF. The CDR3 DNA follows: TGCGCCAGCAGCGACTCCGGGACAGGGGGTGGCTACACCTTC.

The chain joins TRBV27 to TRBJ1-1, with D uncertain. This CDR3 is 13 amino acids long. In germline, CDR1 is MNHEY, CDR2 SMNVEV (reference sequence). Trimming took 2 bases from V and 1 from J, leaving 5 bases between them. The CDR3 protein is CASSLTGNTEAFF. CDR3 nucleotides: TGTGCCAGCAGTTTAACGGGGAACACTGAAGCTTTCTTT.

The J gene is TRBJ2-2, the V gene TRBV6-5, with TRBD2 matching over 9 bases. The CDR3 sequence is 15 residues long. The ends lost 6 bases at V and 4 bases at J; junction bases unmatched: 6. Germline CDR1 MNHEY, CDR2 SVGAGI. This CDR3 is CASRGSAGGTGELFF. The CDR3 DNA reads TGTGCCAGCAGGGGTTCAGCGGGGGGCACCGGGGAGCTGTTTTTT.

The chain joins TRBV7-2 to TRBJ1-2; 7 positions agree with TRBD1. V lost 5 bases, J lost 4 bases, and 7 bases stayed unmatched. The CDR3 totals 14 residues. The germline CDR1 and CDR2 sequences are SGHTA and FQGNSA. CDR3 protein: CASSTNRGAYGYTF. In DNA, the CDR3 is TGTGCCAGCAGCACAAACAGGGGAGCCTATGGCTACACCTTC.

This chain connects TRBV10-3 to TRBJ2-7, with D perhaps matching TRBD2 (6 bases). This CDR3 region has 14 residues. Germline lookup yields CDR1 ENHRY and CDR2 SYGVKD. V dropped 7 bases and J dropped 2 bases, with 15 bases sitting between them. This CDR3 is CAIKEGRQTYEQYF. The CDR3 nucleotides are TGTGCCATCAAGGAGGGCAGGCAGACCTACGAGCAGTACTTC.

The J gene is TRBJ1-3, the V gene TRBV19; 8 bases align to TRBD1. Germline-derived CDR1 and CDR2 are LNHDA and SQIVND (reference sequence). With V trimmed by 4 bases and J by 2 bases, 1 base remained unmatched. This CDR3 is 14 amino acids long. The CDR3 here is CASSTGQAGNTIYF. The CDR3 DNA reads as TGTGCCAGTAGTACGGGACAGGCTGGAAACACCATATATTTT. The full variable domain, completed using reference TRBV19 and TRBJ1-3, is DGGITQSPKYLFRKEGQNVTLSCEQNLNHDAMYWYRQDPGQGLRLIYYSQIVNDFQKGDIAEGYSVSREKKESFPLTVTSAQKNPTAFYLCASSTGQAGNTIYFGEGSWLTVV.

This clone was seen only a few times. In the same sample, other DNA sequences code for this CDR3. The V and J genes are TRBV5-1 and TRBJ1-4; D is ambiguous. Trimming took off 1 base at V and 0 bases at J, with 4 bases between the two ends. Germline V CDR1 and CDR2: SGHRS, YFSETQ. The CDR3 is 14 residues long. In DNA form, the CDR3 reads TGCGCCAGCAGCTTGACAGCAACTAATGAAAAACTGTTTTTT. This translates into CASSLTATNEKLFF.

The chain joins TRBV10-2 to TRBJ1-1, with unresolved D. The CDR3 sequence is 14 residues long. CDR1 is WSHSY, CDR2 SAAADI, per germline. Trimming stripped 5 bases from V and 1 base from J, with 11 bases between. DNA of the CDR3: TGCGCCAGCAGTCGAAGTGGAGGGAACACTGAAGCTTTCTTT. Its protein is CASSRSGGNTEAFF.

CDR3 sequence reads: CATSDPRQGAYGYTF. In DNA, the CDR3 is TGTGCCACCAGTGACCCTCGGCAGGGGGCATATGGCTACACCTTC. The genes are TRBV24-1 and TRBJ1-2; 8 bases align to TRBD1. In germline, CDR1 is KGHDR, CDR2 SFDVKD. Trimming cost V 4 bases and J 5 bases; bases outside gene matches: 8. The length of the CDR3 is 15 residues.

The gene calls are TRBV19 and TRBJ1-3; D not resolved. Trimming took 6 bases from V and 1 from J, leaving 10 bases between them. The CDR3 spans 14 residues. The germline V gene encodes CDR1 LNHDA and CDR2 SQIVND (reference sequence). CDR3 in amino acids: CASRGRASGNTIYF. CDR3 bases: TGTGCCAGTAGGGGGAGGGCATCTGGAAACACCATATATTTT.

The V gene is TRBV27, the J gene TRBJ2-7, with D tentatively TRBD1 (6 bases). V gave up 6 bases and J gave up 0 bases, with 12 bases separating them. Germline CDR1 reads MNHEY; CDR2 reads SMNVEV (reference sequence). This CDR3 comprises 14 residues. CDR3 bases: TGTGCCAGCAGCCGTCAACAGGGCTCCTACGAGCAGTACTTC. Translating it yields CASSRQQGSYEQYF.

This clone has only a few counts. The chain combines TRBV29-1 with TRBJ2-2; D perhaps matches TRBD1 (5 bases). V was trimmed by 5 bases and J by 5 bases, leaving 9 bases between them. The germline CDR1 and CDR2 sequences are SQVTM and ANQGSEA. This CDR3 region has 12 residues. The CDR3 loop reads CSVSQGTGELFF. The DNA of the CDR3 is TGCAGCGTTTCTCAGGGTACCGGGGAGCTGTTTTTT.

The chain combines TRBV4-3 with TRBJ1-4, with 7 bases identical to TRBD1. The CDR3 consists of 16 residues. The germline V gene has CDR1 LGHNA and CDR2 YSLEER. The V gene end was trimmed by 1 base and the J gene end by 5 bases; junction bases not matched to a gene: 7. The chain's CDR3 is CASSQVADRVNEKLFF. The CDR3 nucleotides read TGCGCCAGCAGCCAAGTTGCTGACAGGGTGAATGAAAAACTGTTTTTT.

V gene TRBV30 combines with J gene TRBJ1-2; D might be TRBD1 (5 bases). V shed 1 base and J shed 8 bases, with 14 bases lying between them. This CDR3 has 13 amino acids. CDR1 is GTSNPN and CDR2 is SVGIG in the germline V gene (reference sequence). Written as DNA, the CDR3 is TGTGCCTGGAGTGGGGCAGGGTGGAGAGGCTACACCTTC. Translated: CAWSGAGWRGYTF.

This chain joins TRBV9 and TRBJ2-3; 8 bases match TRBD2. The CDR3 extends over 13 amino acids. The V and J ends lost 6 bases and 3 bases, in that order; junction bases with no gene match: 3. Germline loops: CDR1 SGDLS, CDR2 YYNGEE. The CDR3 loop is CASKASGTDTQYF. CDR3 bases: TGTGCCAGCAAGGCTAGCGGGACAGATACGCAGTATTTT.

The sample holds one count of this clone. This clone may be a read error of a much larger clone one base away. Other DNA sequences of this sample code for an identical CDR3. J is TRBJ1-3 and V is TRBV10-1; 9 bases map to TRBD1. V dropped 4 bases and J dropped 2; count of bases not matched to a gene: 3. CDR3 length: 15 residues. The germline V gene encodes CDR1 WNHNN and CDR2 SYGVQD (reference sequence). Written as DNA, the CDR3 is TGCGCCAGCAGTGCCGGGACAGGGACTGGAAACACCATATATTTT. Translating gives CASSAGTGTGNTIYF.

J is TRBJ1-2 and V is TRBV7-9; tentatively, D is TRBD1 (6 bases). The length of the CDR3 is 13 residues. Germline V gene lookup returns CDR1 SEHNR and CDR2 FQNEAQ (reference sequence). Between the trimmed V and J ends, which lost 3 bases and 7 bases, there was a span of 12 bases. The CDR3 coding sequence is TGTGCCAGCAGCTTCGAGGGGGAGGGTGGCTACACCTTC. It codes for CASSFEGEGGYTF.

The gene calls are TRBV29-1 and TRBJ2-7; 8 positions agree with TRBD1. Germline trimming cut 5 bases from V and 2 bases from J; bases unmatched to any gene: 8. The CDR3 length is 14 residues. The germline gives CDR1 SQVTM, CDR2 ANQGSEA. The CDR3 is CSVRQGSPTYEQYF. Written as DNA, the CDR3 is TGCAGCGTTAGACAGGGGAGCCCCACCTACGAGCAGTACTTC.

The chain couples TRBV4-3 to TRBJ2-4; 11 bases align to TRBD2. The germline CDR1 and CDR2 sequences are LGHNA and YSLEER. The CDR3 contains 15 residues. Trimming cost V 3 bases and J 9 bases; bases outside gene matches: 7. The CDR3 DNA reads TGCGCCAGCAGCCAGATTAGCGGGGGGGCGAGCATTCAGTACTTC. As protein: CASSQISGGASIQYF.

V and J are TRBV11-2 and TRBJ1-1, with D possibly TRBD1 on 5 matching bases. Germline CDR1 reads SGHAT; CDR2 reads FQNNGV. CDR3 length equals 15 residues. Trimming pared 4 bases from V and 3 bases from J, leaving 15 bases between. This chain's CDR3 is CASSWTTGYDTEAFF. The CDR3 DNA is TGTGCCAGCAGCTGGACCACAGGCTACGACACTGAAGCTTTCTTT.